These 14 T cell receptor beta chains came from one sample sequenced in a study of CD8+CD57+ T cells in acquired aplastic anemia. Genomic DNA served as template for TCR beta VDJ and CDR3 profiling. TCRdb used MiXCR to reprocess the reads, holding one entry per CDR3 protein. Of about 98,000 distinct CDR3 sequences listed, less than 75% were seen once; the top ten hold 65%. Before being chosen for sequencing, patients had shown CD8+CD57+ cell expansion by flow cytometry. The sample consisted of sorted CD4+, CD8+, or CD8+CD57+ T cells (not recorded which) from PBMCs. These receptors were obtained from a human donor with aplastic anemia.

The chain combines TRBV10-1 with TRBJ2-7; D is uncertain. The ends were cut back, 2 bases at V and 1 base at J, with 6 bases in the middle. Looked up from germline, CDR1 is WNHNN and CDR2 is SYGVQD (reference sequence). This CDR3 region has 13 residues. The CDR3 here is CASSEHKSYEQYF. The CDR3 DNA reads as TGCGCCAGCAGTGAGCACAAGTCCTACGAGCAGTACTTC.

This clonotype was recorded a few times. The chain carries TRBV28 and TRBJ1-1; tentative D call: TRBD1 (5 bases). V gave up 5 bases and J gave up 3 bases, with 19 bases separating them. This CDR3 has 16 residues. Germline CDR1 and CDR2: MDHEN and SYDVKM. CDR3 nucleotides: TGTGCCAGCAGTAACCGGGGCAATTATTGGGACACTGAAGCTTTCTTT. This codes for CASSNRGNYWDTEAFF.

The chain links TRBV12-3 or TRBV12-4 to TRBJ2-1, with 9 bases lining up with TRBD1. This CDR3 is built from 15 residues. The V gene end was trimmed by 1 base and the J gene end by 7 bases; junction bases not matched to a gene: 5. CDR3 amino acids: CASSLDGTGINEQFF. The CDR3 coding sequence is TGTGCCAGCAGTTTAGACGGGACAGGGATAAATGAGCAGTTCTTC.

The chain carries TRBV7-9 and TRBJ1-3; tentatively, D is TRBD1 (6 bases). The germline V and J ends were trimmed by 5 bases and 1 base, with 9 bases remaining between them. The CDR3 sequence is 14 residues long. The germline V gene has CDR1 SEHNR and CDR2 FQNEAQ (reference sequence). The CDR3 DNA reads TGTGCCAGCAGCGAGGGGACATCTGGAAACACCATATATTTT. This gives the protein CASSEGTSGNTIYF. The whole variable domain, filled in from reference TRBV7-9 and TRBJ1-3, reads DTGVSQNPRHKITKRGQNVTFRCDPISEHNRLYWYRQTLGQGPEFLTYFQNEAQLEKSRLLSDRFSAERPKGSFSTLEIQRTEQGDSAMYLCASSEGTSGNTIYFGEGSWLTVV.

This clonotype was observed a handful of times. This sequence joins TRBV10-3 and TRBJ2-3, with 7 bases aligning to TRBD1. Germline assignment: CDR1 ENHRY and CDR2 SYGVKD. This CDR3 spans 12 amino acids. Trimming removed 4 bases from V and 12 bases from J; junction bases left unmatched: 7. The CDR3 here is CAISVPQGSQYF. In DNA form, the CDR3 reads TGTGCCATCAGTGTACCACAGGGGAGTCAGTATTTT.

This sequence joins TRBV19 and TRBJ2-7, with D maybe TRBD1 (6 bases). Trimming cost V 3 bases and J 0 bases, with 9 bases left between them. The CDR3 consists of 14 residues. The germline V gene has CDR1 LNHDA and CDR2 SQIVND (reference sequence). The CDR3 DNA is TGTGCCAGTAGTATGGTAGGGGGCTCCTACGAGCAGTACTTC. Protein product: CASSMVGGSYEQYF.

This CDR3 is CSVIDDRAGGELFF. The CDR3 bases are TGCAGCGTTATCGACGACAGGGCCGGCGGGGAGCTGTTTTTT. The chain combines TRBV29-1 with TRBJ2-2; 7 nucleotides agree with TRBD1. Germline lookup yields CDR1 SQVTM and CDR2 ANQGSEA. CDR3 length: 14 residues. V lost 5 bases and J lost 7; bases outside the gene matches: 10.

This rearrangement joins TRBV10-3 to TRBJ2-1; D is possibly TRBD1 (6 bases). Deletions cut 11 bases from V and 4 bases from J, with 15 bases between. Germline CDR1 ENHRY, CDR2 SYGVKD. The CDR3 has 13 amino acids. CDR3 sequence (DNA): TGTGCCTCAATGCGAGGGGGATACAATGAGCAGTTCTTC. The encoded protein is CASMRGGYNEQFF.

The CDR3 nucleotides read TGTGCCAGCAGCCTCCGGACAGACTACGAGCAGTACTTC. Translation: CASSLRTDYEQYF. V is TRBV7-2 and J is TRBJ2-7; the D gene is possibly TRBD1 (6 bases). The CDR3 is 13 amino acids. CDR1 is SGHTA, CDR2 FQGNSA, per germline. Trimming cost V 5 bases and J 3 bases, with 11 bases left between them. Complete variable domain (other parts from reference TRBV7-2 and TRBJ2-7): GAGVSQSPSNKVTEKGKDVELRCDPISGHTALYWYRQSLGQGLEFLIYFQGNSAPDKSGLPSDRFSAERTGGSVSTLTIQRTQQEDSAVYLCASSLRTDYEQYFGPGTRLTVT.

This chain uses TRBV20-1 with TRBJ2-7, with TRBD2 matching over 12 bases. The V segment lost 3 bases and the J segment 3 bases; nucleotides outside the gene matches: 9. CDR3 length equals 16 residues. The germline CDR1 and CDR2 sequences are DFQATT and SNEGSKA (reference sequence). The CDR3 is CSASPGLAGGGYEQYF. CDR3 in DNA: TGCAGTGCTAGCCCGGGACTAGCGGGCGGCGGCTACGAGCAGTACTTC.

This clonotype appeared a few times. The V and J genes are TRBV15 and TRBJ2-6; D gene uncertain. Trimming took off 3 bases at V and 2 bases at J, with 8 bases between the two ends. Germline-derived CDR1 and CDR2 are LNHNV and YYDKDF (reference sequence). This CDR3 region has 15 residues. CDR3 bases: TGTGCCACCAGCAGTCCAGTGGCTGGGGCCAACGTCCTGACTTTC. Translated, it gives CATSSPVAGANVLTF.

The chain uses TRBV12-3 or TRBV12-4 and TRBJ2-1; 12 bases agree with TRBD2. The V gene end was trimmed by 6 bases and the J gene end by 4 bases; junction bases not matched to a gene: 7. The CDR3 loop spans 16 amino acids. CDR3 loop: CASSRLAGALYNEQFF. CDR3 DNA sequence: TGTGCCAGCAGCCGACTAGCGGGAGCTCTATACAATGAGCAGTTCTTC.

This clonotype has ten or more counts. The CDR3 spells CASSQSRDSHYEQYF. DNA for the CDR3: TGTGCCAGCAGCCAATCCCGGGACTCTCACTACGAGCAGTACTTC. The chain has TRBV7-9 and TRBJ2-7; perhaps TRBD2 as D (6 bases). CDR1 and CDR2 from the germline V gene are SEHNR and FQNEAQ (reference sequence). Trimming cost V 5 bases and J 3 bases, with 17 bases left between them. This CDR3 contains 15 residues.

This clonotype came up a few times. The chain carries TRBV24-1 and TRBJ2-1; D could derive from TRBD1 or TRBD2 (5 bases each). The V gene lost 5 bases and the J gene lost 4 bases, with 17 bases spanning the gap. The CDR3 has 16 amino acids. CDR1 is KGHDR, CDR2 SFDVKD, per germline. In nucleotides, the CDR3 is TGTGCCACCAGTGGAGGAGGTCGAGGGGTATACAATGAGCAGTTCTTC. Its protein is CATSGGGRGVYNEQFF.